Listed here are 19 T cell receptor beta chains from one sample, sequenced in a study of cytomegalovirus exposure and HLA in healthy donors. The PCR had 60 Vbeta and 13 Jbeta primers. TCRdb's table, derived via immunoSEQ multiplex PCR, lists solely in-frame clones and lacks some. The profile shows more than 110,000 clones, 77% of them singletons. Material for sequencing was PBMCs. Every receptor here comes from a male donor in good health and CMV-seronegative.

The chain carries TRBV2 and TRBJ2-7; D possibly corresponds to TRBD1 (6 bases). Germline values: CDR1 SNHLY, CDR2 FYNNEI. V lost 3 bases and J lost 3, with 12 bases in between. This CDR3 contains 14 residues. The CDR3, as DNA: TGTGCCAGCAGTGAGTGGGACACAAGCTACGAGCAGTACTTC. Its translation is CASSEWDTSYEQYF. The full variable domain, rest sourced from reference TRBV2 and TRBJ2-7, is EPEVTQTPSHQVTQMGQEVILRCVPISNHLYFYWYRQILGQKVEFLVSFYNNEISEKSEIFDDQFSVERPDGSNFTLKIRSTKLEDSAMYFCASSEWDTSYEQYFGPGTRLTVT.

This rearrangement joins TRBV11-3 to TRBJ2-1; TRBD2 matches at 10 bases. After removal of 1 base from V and 0 bases from J, the junction contained 6 bases not matched to a gene. This CDR3 is 18 amino acids long. CDR1 is SGHNT and CDR2 is YENEEA in the germline V gene. The CDR3 loop reads CASSLVGASGSSYNEQFF. The CDR3 nucleotides read TGTGCCAGCAGCTTAGTAGGGGCTAGCGGGAGCTCCTACAATGAGCAGTTCTTC.

Concerning this clone itself: An end of the junction differs from the germline gene, which may be a read error. The rearrangement uses TRBV7-9 and TRBJ2-5; 8 bases align to TRBD2. CDR1 and CDR2 from the germline V gene are SEHNR and FQNEAQ (reference sequence). The length of the CDR3 is 15 residues. The CDR3 protein is CSSSLGTRPQETQYF. CDR3 in DNA: TGTTCCAGCAGCTTAGGGACTAGACCTCAAGAGACCCAGTACTTC.

This clone has just a few counts. V usage is TRBV19 and J usage is TRBJ2-1; TRBD1 is a possible D gene (5 bases). The length of the CDR3 is 13 residues. V shed 2 bases and J shed 4 bases, with 6 bases lying between them. Germline V CDR1 and CDR2: LNHDA, SQIVND (reference sequence). CDR3 sequence: CASSIKGYNEQFF. CDR3 coding DNA: TGTGCCAGTAGTATAAAGGGGTACAATGAGCAGTTCTTC.

The sample holds one count of this clone. The rearrangement links TRBV6-1 to TRBJ2-5, with TRBD1 as a possible D gene (6 bases). V was trimmed by 6 bases and J by 4 bases, leaving 12 bases between them. Germline V lookup: CDR1 MNHNS, CDR2 SASEGT. This CDR3 has 13 amino acids. DNA of the CDR3: TGTGCCAGCAGCATACAGGGTGCAGAGACCCAGTACTTC. It translates to CASSIQGAETQYF.

This chain links TRBV5-8 with TRBJ1-4; the D is unclear. CDR1 and CDR2 from the germline V gene are SGHTS and YDEGEE. This CDR3 has 15 residues. V dropped 4 bases and J dropped 0 bases, with 10 bases sitting between them. DNA for the CDR3: TGTGCCAGCAGCGTAACTCTAGCAACTAATGAAAAACTGTTTTTT. This codes for CASSVTLATNEKLFF.

The chain uses TRBV7-6 and TRBJ2-7; 11 nucleotides agree with TRBD2. Unmatched junction bases numbered 7, after V lost 3 bases and J lost 3 bases. CDR1 and CDR2 from the germline V gene are SGHVS and FNYEAQ. This CDR3 comprises 16 residues. The CDR3 nucleotides read TGTGCCAGCAGCTTGGGGGGGACTAGCGGCAGCTACGAGCAGTACTTC. Its protein product is CASSLGGTSGSYEQYF.

The V gene is TRBV28, the J gene TRBJ2-1, with 14 positions matching TRBD2. This CDR3 has 17 amino acids. With V trimmed by 0 bases and J by 4 bases, 2 bases remained unmatched. CDR1 and CDR2 from the germline V gene are MDHEN and SYDVKM. The CDR3 reads CASSLWTSGGAYNEQFF. The DNA of the CDR3 is TGTGCCAGCAGTTTATGGACTAGCGGGGGGGCTTACAATGAGCAGTTCTTC.

This chain uses TRBV4-3 with TRBJ2-3, with TRBD2 matching over 8 bases. The CDR3 consists of 17 residues. J was trimmed by 5 bases and V by 1 base; bases with no gene match: 11. Germline CDR1 and CDR2: LGHNA and YSLEER. This CDR3 is CASSQAQAGARVDTQYF. The CDR3 DNA reads as TGCGCCAGCAGCCAAGCCCAAGCGGGGGCAAGGGTAGATACGCAGTATTTT.

This CDR3 reads CAISGQNTEAFF. CDR3 DNA: TGTGCCATCAGCGGACAGAACACTGAAGCTTTCTTT. The V and J genes are TRBV10-3 and TRBJ1-1, with a tentative D call TRBD1 (5 bases). The V gene lost 6 bases and the J gene lost 1 base, with 6 bases spanning the gap. Germline loops: CDR1 ENHRY, CDR2 SYGVKD. The CDR3 sequence is 12 residues long.

This CDR3 reads CASRTGTGAPGGDGYTF. In DNA, the CDR3 is TGTGCCAGCAGAACCGGGACAGGGGCTCCCGGGGGAGACGGCTACACCTTC. The chain couples TRBV27 to TRBJ1-2; 10 bases align to TRBD1. Germline assignment: CDR1 MNHEY and CDR2 SMNVEV (reference sequence). V lost 6 bases and J lost 8; bases outside the gene matches: 18. The CDR3 runs to 17 residues.

The chain couples TRBV19 to TRBJ1-2, with D uncertain. The germline gives CDR1 LNHDA, CDR2 SQIVND (reference sequence). This CDR3 has 12 amino acids. Trimming removed 2 bases from V and 7 bases from J, with 8 bases in between. The CDR3 nucleotides are TGTGCCAGTAGTATACGGGAGGCTGGCTACACCTTC. As protein: CASSIREAGYTF.

The V call is TRBV11-2, the J call TRBJ2-7; 8 nucleotides align to TRBD1. Per germline, CDR1 SGHAT and CDR2 FQNNGV. The CDR3 covers 15 residues. Trimming removed 3 bases from V and 2 bases from J; junction bases left unmatched: 6. CDR3 DNA: TGTGCCAGCAGCTTTGGGACAGGATTCGCCTACGAGCAGTACTTC. Residues: CASSFGTGFAYEQYF.

In DNA, the CDR3 is TGTGCCAGCAGTCTTCGGAGTGGCAGCACAGATACGCAGTATTTT. Translated: CASSLRSGSTDTQYF. This chain joins TRBV7-6 and TRBJ2-3; D not certain. The CDR3 spans 15 residues. With 6 bases removed from V and 0 bases from J, the gap between germline ends came to 13 bases. Germline CDR1 SGHVS, CDR2 FNYEAQ.

The rearrangement links TRBV18 to TRBJ2-1, with 12 bases identical to TRBD2. This CDR3 has 15 amino acids. CDR1 is KGHSH and CDR2 is LQKENI in the germline V gene. Losses at the gene ends were 4 bases for V and 2 bases for J; bases not matched to a gene: 0. CDR3 sequence reads: CASSRTSGTYNEQFF. The CDR3 nucleotides read TGTGCCAGCTCACGGACTAGCGGGACCTACAATGAGCAGTTCTTC.

This rearrangement joins TRBV9 to TRBJ1-2; D is undetermined. This CDR3 has 14 residues. Germline CDR1 is SGDLS and CDR2 is YYNGEE. Deletions cut 4 bases from V and 4 bases from J, with 14 bases between. The CDR3 loop is CASSSRSVGYGYTF. The CDR3 region has the DNA TGTGCCAGCAGCTCCCGCAGCGTCGGCTATGGCTACACCTTC. Complete variable domain (other parts from reference TRBV9 and TRBJ1-2): DSGVTQTPKHLITATGQRVTLRCSPRSGDLSVYWYQQSLDQGLQFLIQYYNGEERAKGNILERFSAQQFPDLHSELNLSSLELGDSALYFCASSSRSVGYGYTFGSGTRLTVV.

The rearrangement joins TRBV10-2 to TRBJ2-2; 9 bases are a match to TRBD1. With V trimmed by 2 bases and J by 1 base, 5 bases remained unmatched. The germline CDR1 and CDR2 sequences are WSHSY and SAAADI. The CDR3 spans 17 residues. CDR3 coding DNA: TGCGCCAGCAGTGAGGCGACAGGGGGAAGGAACACCGGGGAGCTGTTTTTT. Translating it yields CASSEATGGRNTGELFF.

This chain joins TRBV12-5 and TRBJ1-6; TRBD1 aligns across 9 bases. This CDR3 has 23 residues. V was clipped by 2 bases and J by 7 bases; unmatched bases: 27. CDR1 LGHNT and CDR2 FRNRAP come from the germline V gene. CDR3 in amino acids: CASGLLPATTGQGAPGLNSPLHF. CDR3 nucleotide sequence: TGTGCTAGTGGTTTGTTACCTGCCACTACGGGACAGGGCGCACCGGGCCTCAATTCACCCCTCCACTTT.

The sample holds a few counts of this clone. This sequence joins TRBV11-2 and TRBJ1-2; tentatively, D is TRBD1 (5 bases). The CDR3 is made up of 12 amino acids. CDR1 is SGHAT and CDR2 is FQNNGV in the germline V gene. With 5 bases removed from V and 7 bases from J, the gap between germline ends came to 11 bases. The CDR3 sequence: CASSPRRGGYTF. CDR3 in DNA: TGTGCCAGCAGCCCCCGTAGGGGTGGCTACACCTTC.